The clone carrying this TCR beta chain was recorded many times. Its antigen is unknown. This sample was included in a study of T cells in Graves' hyperthyroidism and ophthalmopathy. Looking at the study overall: Peripheral blood sampling occurred at initial diagnosis, before any treatment.

Study findings and constraints: A median approximately 6.5 months before onset, the model predicted ophthalmopathy. Also found in blood were most expanded thyroid clonotypes above 0.001.

The CDR3 consists of 14 residues. The V end was cut by 0 bases, the J end by 3 bases, with 8 bases between. Germline CDR1 is LNHNV and CDR2 is YYDKDF (reference sequence). The TCR beta CDR3 regions underwent amplification using RNA transcripts as the source. First-round RT-PCR targeting the TCR CDR3 was performed with the HTBI primer set. TCRdb analysed the multiplex PCR reads with MiXCR anew, one entry per CDR3 protein. The table records a few hundred thousand distinct CDR3 sequences, approximately 14% of them present only once. The PBMCs were sourced from fresh peripheral blood (about 9.7 ml). The chain is built from TRBV15 and TRBJ1-1; D may be TRBD1 (5 bases). The clonotype originates from a woman between 18 and 29 years old with Graves' hyperthyroidism. The specimen was blood. CDR3 nucleotides: TGTGCCACCAGCAGAGATCGAGGGGACACTGAAGCTTTCTTT. Protein: CATSRDRGDTEAFF. Supplemented by reference TRBV15 and TRBJ1-1, the full variable domain reads DAMVIQNPRYQVTQFGKPVTLSCSQTLNHNVMYWYQQKSSQAPKLLFHYYDKDFNNEADTPDNFQSRRPNTSFCFLDIRSPGLGDTAMYLCATSRDRGDTEAFFGQGTRLTVV.